This T cell receptor (beta chain) was recorded in a study of T cells in Graves' hyperthyroidism and ophthalmopathy. Study-level background: Before any treatment, at initial diagnosis, peripheral blood was collected. Whole-study results and caveats: Also found in blood were most expanded thyroid clonotypes above 0.001. A model using 13 V-J features told ophthalmopathy apart from stable hyperthyroidism.

Authors of the study amplified TCR beta CDR3 regions from RNA transcripts. The HTBI primer set served for first-round RT-PCR of the TCR CDR3. TCRdb reprocessed the multiplex PCR reads via MiXCR and lists one record per CDR3 protein. The repertoire holds hundreds of thousands of distinct CDR3 sequences, with 15% to 17% as singletons. CDR3 length: 14 amino acids. The V end was cut by 1 base, the J end by 6 bases, with 12 bases between. Germline assignment: CDR1 SGHTA and CDR2 FQGNSA. This clonotype showed up many times. Its cognate antigen is unknown. The sequence came from a young woman with Graves' hyperthyroidism. Material: blood. The J gene is TRBJ1-1, the V gene TRBV7-2; D remains ambiguous. The CDR3 here is CASSLDIIKPEAFF. The CDR3 region has the DNA TGTGCCAGCAGCTTAGATATCATTAAACCTGAAGCTTTCTTT.